This TCR beta chain was recorded in a study of shared T cell receptors in the human thymus listed by TCRdb under 2021. Regarding the research as a whole: The study investigated the way shared, self-reactive T-cell receptor alpha chains are produced in the human thymus.

Library generation was performed with the immunoSEQ multiplex PCR assay. TCRdb took this table from immuneACCESS and kept in-frame rearrangements with V and J called. Such tables lack part of the clones; where checked against another copy, unresolved V genes explain under half of the gap, and the rest is unexplained. The sample table shows 640,000 or so clones, and around 87% are seen once. Of the sample, about 0.0094% falls within the top ten clones. For this clone: This clone's antigen is unknown. No much larger clone exists at a distance of one base, and base qualities are not known.

Cut back by 5 bases and 6 bases, the V and J ends lie 16 bases apart. The CDR3 spans 14 residues, from the cysteine through the phenylalanine. Left in the record is the CDR3 DNA by itself, 42 bases read in frame from the first base. From a lookup of the germline V gene, CDR1 and CDR2 are MNHEY and SVGAGI. These data were also filed under a second study, of human thymus T cells. As the second study states: Immunologically healthy infants undergoing open corrective cardiac surgery for congenital heart defects in Finland were used as donors. Thymus tissue was obtained as surgical resects removed during corrective cardiac surgery. Biased V and J gene segment usage appeared to be present in both thymic and peripheral blood repertoires. Highly overlapping thymic TCR repertoires among unrelated individuals were reported in the related research. TCR alpha and beta repertoires from about 8 infant thymus samples and four related peripheral blood samples were characterized in the study. Donor ages ranged from about 7 to 250 days, and the cohort comprised five to seven male and a couple of female infants. After being mechanically released from the tissue, thymocytes were kept at -70 degrees C in pellets of about 8.5-30 million cells. A QIAsymphony instrument was used to extract genomic DNA from the frozen cell pellets. Using the immunoSEQ multiplex PCR assay, the TCRB and TCRAD loci were amplified from a standardized quantity of quality-controlled genomic DNA. The amplicons spanned the V(D)J region and were long enough to cover the CDR3 and allow V and J genes to be identified. Through the commercial immunoSEQ service, the amplicons were sequenced on an Illumina platform. Primer bias and sequencing errors were corrected as previously described, and TCRAD and TCRB definitions were based on the IMGT database. Repertoires were analysed with immunoSEQ Analyzer 3.0 and VDJTools, covering basic statistics, V/J segment usage, diversity estimates, rarefaction and pairwise overlap. To estimate diversity, the Chao1, ChaoE, Efron-Thisted, Shannon and inverse Simpson indices were applied, and diversity was also estimated on datasets down-sampled to the smallest sample. Repertoire overlap was determined by strict matching of CDR3 nucleotide sequence, V gene and J gene, and Jaccard-based multidimensional scaling clustering was applied. On average, thymus samples gave 750,000 to 950,000 unique TCRB clonotypes, whereas blood samples gave some 84,000.

This chain is built from TRBV6-5 and TRBJ1-2; the D region possibly corresponds to TRBD1 (6 bases align). The sample was thymocytes. This TCR was sampled from a boy under two years old with a congenital heart defect. Donor details come from another sample of the same person, matched by shared clones. The DNA sequence reads TGTGCCAGCAGTGGGGGCGGGAGGGTCGATGGCTACACCTTC. Its product reads: CASSGGGRVDGYTF.